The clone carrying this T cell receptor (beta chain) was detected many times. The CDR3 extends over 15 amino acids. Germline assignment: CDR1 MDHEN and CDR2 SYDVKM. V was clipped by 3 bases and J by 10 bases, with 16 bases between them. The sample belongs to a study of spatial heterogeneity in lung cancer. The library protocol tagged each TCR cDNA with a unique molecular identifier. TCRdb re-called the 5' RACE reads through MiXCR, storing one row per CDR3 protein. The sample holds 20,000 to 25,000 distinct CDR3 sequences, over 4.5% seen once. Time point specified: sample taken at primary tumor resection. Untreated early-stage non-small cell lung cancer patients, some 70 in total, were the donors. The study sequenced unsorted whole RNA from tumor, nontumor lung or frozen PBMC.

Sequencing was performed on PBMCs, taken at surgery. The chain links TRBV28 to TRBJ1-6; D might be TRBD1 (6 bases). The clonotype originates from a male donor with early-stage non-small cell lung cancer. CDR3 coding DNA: TGTGCCAGCAGTTTTCGAACGGGGGCACAATCACCCCTCCACTTT. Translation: CASSFRTGAQSPLHF.